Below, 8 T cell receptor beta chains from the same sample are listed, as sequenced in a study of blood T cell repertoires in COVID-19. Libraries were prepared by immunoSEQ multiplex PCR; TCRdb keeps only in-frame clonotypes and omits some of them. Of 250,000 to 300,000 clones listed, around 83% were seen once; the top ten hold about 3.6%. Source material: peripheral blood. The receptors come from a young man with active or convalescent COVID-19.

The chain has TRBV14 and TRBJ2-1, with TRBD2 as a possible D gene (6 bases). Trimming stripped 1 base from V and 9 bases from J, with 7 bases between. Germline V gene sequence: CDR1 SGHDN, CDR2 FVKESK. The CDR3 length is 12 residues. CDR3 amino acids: CASSQGRGEQFF. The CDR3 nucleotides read TGTGCCAGCAGCCAAGGGAGGGGTGAGCAGTTCTTC.

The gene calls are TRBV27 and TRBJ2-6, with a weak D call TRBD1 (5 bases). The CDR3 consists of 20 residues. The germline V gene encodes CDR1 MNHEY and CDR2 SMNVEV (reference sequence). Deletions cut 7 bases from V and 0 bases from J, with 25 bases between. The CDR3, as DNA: TGTGCCAGCATTCATGGCCCTCTTAAAGGGGCTCTCTCTGGGGCCAACGTCCTGACTTTC. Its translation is CASIHGPLKGALSGANVLTF.

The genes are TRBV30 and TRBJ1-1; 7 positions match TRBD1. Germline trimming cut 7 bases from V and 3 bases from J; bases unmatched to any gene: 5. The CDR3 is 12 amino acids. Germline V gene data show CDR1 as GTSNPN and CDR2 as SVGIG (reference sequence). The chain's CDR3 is CAYRQGYTEAFF. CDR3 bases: TGTGCCTACAGACAGGGATACACTGAAGCTTTCTTT. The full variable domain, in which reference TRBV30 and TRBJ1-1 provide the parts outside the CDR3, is SQTIHQWPATLVQPVGSPLSLECTVEGTSNPNLYWYRQAAGRGLQLLFYSVGIGQISSEVPQNLSASRPQDRQFILSSKKLLLSDSGFYLCAYRQGYTEAFFGQGTRLTVV.

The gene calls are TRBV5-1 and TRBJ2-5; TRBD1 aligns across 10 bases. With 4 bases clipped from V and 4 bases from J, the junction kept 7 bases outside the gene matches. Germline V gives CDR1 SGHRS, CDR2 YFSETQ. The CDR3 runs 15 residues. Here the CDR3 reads CASSMTGGEGETQYF. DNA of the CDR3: TGCGCCAGCAGCATGACAGGGGGCGAGGGAGAGACCCAGTACTTC. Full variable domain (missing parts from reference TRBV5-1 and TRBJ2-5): KAGVTQTPRYLIKTRGQQVTLSCSPISGHRSVSWYQQTPGQGLQFLFEYFSETQRNKGNFPGRFSGRQFSNSRSEMNVSTLELGDSALYLCASSMTGGEGETQYFGPGTRLLVL.

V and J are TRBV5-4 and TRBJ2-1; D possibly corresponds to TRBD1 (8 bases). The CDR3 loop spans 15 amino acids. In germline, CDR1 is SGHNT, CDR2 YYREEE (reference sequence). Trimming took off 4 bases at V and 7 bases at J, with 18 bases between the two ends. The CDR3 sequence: CASSGRGQEMNEQFF. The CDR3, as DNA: TGTGCCAGCAGCGGGAGGGGACAGGAGATGAATGAGCAGTTCTTC.

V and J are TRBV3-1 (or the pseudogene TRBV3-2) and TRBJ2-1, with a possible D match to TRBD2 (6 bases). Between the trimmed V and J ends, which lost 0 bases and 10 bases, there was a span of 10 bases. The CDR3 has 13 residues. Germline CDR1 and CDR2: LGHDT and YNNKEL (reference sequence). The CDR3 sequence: CASSQEGGGEQFF. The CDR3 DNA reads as TGTGCCAGCAGCCAAGAAGGTGGGGGGGAGCAGTTCTTC.

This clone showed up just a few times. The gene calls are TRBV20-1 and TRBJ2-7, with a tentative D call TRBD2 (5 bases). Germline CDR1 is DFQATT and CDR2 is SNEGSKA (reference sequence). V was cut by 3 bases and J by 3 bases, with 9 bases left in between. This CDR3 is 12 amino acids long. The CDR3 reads CSASYGNYEQYF. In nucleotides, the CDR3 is TGCAGTGCTAGTTACGGGAACTACGAGCAGTACTTC.

The CDR3 loop reads CASSADLAGNTIYF. The CDR3 region has the DNA TGTGCCAGCAGCGCTGATTTAGCTGGAAACACCATATATTTT. The V and J genes are TRBV7-2 and TRBJ1-3, with unresolved D. The germline gives CDR1 SGHTA, CDR2 FQGNSA. The V gene lost 5 bases and the J gene lost 2 bases, with 10 bases spanning the gap. The CDR3 is made up of 14 amino acids.